This T cell receptor beta chain came from a study of blood T cells in healthy people across ages. CDR1 and CDR2 (germline): LGHNA, YSLEER. This CDR3 has 16 amino acids. J gave up 4 bases and V 0 bases, and 3 bases lay outside the gene matches. Primers used in a second PCR of roughly 6 to 12 cycles were a sample-barcoded 5' primer and a J-beta primer mix. One entry per CDR3 protein, called by TCRdb with MiXCR from the 5' RACE reads. The profile shows 550,000 to 650,000 distinct CDR3 sequences, roughly a quarter of them singletons. A further study also used this sample, focusing on T cells of mothers and their children.

This chain uses TRBV4-3 with TRBJ2-3; 11 nucleotides align to TRBD2. This TCR was recovered from a boy aged 2-9 years in good health. Material: blood. The CDR3 loop is CASSQDGTSGSDTQYF. CDR3 coding DNA: TGCGCCAGCAGCCAAGACGGGACTAGCGGCTCAGATACGCAGTATTTT.